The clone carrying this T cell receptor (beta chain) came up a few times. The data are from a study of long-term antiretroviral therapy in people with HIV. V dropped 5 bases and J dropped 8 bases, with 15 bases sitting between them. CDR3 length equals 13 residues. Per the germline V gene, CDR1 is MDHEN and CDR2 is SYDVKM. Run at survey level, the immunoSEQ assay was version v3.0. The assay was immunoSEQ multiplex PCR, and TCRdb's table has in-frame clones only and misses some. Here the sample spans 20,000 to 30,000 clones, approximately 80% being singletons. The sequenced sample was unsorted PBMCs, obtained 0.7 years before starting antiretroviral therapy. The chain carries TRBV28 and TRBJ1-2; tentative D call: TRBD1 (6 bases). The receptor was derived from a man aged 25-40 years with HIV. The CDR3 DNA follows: TGTGCCAGCAGTGGACCAGGGGTGAAGGGCTACACCTTC. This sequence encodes CASSGPGVKGYTF.